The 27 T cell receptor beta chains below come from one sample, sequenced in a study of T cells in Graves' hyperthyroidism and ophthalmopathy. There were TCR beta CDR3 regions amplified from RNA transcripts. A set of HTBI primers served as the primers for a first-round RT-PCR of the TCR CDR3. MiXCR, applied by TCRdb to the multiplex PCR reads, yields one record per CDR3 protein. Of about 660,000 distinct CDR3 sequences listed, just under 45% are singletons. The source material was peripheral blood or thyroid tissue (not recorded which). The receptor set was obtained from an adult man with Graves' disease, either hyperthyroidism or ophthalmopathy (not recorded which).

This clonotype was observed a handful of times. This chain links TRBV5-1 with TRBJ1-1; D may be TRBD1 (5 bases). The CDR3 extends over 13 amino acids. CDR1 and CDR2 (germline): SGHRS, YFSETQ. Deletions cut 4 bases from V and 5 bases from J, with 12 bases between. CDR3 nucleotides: TGCGCCAGCAGCCCATCGGGGGTTACTGAAGCTTTCTTT. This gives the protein CASSPSGVTEAFF.

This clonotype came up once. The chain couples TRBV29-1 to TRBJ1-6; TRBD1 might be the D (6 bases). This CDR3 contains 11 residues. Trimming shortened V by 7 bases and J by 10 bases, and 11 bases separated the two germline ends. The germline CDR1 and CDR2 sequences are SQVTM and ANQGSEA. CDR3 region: CSATGLSPLHF. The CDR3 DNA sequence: TGCAGCGCCACAGGGTTGTCACCCCTCCACTTT.

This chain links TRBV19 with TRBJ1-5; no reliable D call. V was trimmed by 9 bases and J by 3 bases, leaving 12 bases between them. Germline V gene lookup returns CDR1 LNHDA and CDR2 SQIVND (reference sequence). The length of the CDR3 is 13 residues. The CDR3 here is CASSQETNQPQHF. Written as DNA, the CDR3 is TGTGCCAGCAGCCAAGAAACCAATCAGCCCCAGCATTTT.

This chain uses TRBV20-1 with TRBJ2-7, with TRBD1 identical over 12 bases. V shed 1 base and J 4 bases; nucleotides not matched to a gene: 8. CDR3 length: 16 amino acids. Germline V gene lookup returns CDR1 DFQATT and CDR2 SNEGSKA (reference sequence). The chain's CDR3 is CSARAPWDRGLYEQYF. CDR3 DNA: TGCAGTGCTAGAGCCCCTTGGGACAGGGGGCTATACGAGCAGTACTTC.

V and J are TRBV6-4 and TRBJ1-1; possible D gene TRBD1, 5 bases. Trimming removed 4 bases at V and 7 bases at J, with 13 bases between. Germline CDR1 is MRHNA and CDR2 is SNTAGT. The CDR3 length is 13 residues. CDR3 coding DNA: TGTGCCAGCAGTGTGGCCGGGACCAGTGAAGCTTTCTTT. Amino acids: CASSVAGTSEAFF.

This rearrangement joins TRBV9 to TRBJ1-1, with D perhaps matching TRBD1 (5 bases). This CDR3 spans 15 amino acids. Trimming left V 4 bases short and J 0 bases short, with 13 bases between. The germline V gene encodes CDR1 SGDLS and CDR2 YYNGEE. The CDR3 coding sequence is TGTGCCAGCAGCTCCGGAGGGACTATGAACACTGAAGCTTTCTTT. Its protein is CASSSGGTMNTEAFF.

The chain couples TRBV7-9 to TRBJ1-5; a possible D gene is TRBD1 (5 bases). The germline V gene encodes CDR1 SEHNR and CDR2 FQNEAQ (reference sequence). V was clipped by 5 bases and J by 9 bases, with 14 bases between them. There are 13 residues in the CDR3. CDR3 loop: CASSPFSGAPQHF. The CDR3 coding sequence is TGTGCCAGCAGCCCCTTTAGCGGGGCGCCCCAGCATTTT.

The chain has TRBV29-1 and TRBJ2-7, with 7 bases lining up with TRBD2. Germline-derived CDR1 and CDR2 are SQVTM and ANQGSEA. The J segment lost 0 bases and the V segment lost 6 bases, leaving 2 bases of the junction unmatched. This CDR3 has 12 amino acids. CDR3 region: CSVGGGSYEQYF. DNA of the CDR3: TGCAGCGTGGGGGGGGGCTCCTACGAGCAGTACTTC.

CDR3 sequence reads: CASSGSTQMGGGGYTF. CDR3 nucleotide sequence: TGTGCCAGCAGTGGCTCCACACAGATGGGGGGCGGTGGCTACACCTTC. The rearrangement links TRBV2 to TRBJ1-2, with D possibly matching TRBD1 (6 bases). Germline values: CDR1 SNHLY, CDR2 FYNNEI. CDR3 size: 16 residues. Deletions cut 4 bases from V and 7 bases from J, with 22 bases between. The full variable domain, with the rest looked up from reference TRBV2 and TRBJ1-2, is EPEVTQTPSHQVTQMGQEVILRCVPISNHLYFYWYRQILGQKVEFLVSFYNNEISEKSEIFDDQFSVERPDGSNFTLKIRSTKLEDSAMYFCASSGSTQMGGGGYTFGSGTRLTVV.

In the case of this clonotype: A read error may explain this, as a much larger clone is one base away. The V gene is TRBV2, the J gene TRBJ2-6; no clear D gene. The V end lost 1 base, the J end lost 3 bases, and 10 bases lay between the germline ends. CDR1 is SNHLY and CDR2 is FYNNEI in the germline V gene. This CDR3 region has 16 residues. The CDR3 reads CASSEVRVLGANVLTF. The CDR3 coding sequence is TGTGCCAGCAGTGAAGTTAGGGTGCTTGGGGCCAACGTCCTGACTTTC.

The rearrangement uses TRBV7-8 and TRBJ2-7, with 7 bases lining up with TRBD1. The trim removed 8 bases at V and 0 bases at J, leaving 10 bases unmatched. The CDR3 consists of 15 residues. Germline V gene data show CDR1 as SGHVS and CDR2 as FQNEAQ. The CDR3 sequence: CASSLQGDSSYEQYF. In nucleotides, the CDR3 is TGTGCCAGCTCCCTCCAGGGGGATTCCTCCTACGAGCAGTACTTC.

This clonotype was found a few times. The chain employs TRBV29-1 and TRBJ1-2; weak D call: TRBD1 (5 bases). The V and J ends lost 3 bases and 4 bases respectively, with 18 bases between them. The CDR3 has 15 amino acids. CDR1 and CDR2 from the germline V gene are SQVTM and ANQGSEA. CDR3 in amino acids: CSVDLYQGEIYGYTF. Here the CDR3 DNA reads TGCAGCGTTGATTTATATCAGGGAGAGATCTATGGCTACACCTTC.

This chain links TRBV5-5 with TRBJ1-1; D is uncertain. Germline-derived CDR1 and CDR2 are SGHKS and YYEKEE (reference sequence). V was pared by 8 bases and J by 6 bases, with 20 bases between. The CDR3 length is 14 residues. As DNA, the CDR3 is TGTGCCAGTAGTATAGCCCCCGGGAGGGCTGAAGCTTTCTTT. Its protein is CASSIAPGRAEAFF.

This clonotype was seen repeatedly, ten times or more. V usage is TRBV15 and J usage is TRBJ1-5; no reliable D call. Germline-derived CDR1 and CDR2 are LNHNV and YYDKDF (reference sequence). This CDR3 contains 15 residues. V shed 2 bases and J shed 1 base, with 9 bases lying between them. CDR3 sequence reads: CATSRQADSNQPQHF. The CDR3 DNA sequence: TGTGCCACCAGCAGACAGGCGGACAGCAATCAGCCCCAGCATTTT.

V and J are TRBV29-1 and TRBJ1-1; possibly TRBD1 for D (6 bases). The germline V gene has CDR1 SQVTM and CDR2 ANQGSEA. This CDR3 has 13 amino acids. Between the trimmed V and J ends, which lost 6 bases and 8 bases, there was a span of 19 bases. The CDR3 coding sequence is TGCAGCGTAGAGCTGGCGGACAGACAAGAAGCTTTCTTT. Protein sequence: CSVELADRQEAFF.

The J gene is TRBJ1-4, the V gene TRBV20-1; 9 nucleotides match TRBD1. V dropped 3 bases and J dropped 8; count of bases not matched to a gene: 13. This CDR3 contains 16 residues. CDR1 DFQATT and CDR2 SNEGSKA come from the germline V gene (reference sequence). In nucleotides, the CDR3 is TGCAGTGCTAGTAAGCCCGGGACAGGGAAGGGAGAAAAACTGTTTTTT. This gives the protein CSASKPGTGKGEKLFF.

DNA of the CDR3: TGTGCCAGCAGCCTACGGGGTGGGGGAACTCGGCCCCAGCATTTT. It specifies CASSLRGGGTRPQHF. This chain links TRBV7-8 with TRBJ1-5; D is possibly TRBD1 (5 bases). Germline values: CDR1 SGHVS, CDR2 FQNEAQ. The length of the CDR3 is 15 residues. V was clipped by 5 bases and J by 9 bases, with 20 bases between them.

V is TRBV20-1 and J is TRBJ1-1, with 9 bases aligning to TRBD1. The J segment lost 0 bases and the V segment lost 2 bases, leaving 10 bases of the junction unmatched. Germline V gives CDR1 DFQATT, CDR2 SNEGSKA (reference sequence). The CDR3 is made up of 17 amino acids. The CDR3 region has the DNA TGCAGTGCTAGACAGACAGGGGGAAATAAAATGAACACTGAAGCTTTCTTT. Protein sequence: CSARQTGGNKMNTEAFF.

As DNA, the CDR3 is TGTGCCAGCAGTGACAGCTACTCTGGGGCCAACGTCCTGACTTTC. Protein: CASSDSYSGANVLTF. J is TRBJ2-6 and V is TRBV2; unclear D gene. The CDR3 runs 15 residues. Germline V gives CDR1 SNHLY, CDR2 FYNNEI. Trimming removed 3 bases from V and 0 bases from J, with 6 bases in between.

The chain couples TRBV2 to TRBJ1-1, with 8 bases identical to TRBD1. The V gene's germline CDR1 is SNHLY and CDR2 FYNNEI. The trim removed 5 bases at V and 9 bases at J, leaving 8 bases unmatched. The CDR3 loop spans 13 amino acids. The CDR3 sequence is CASSSGQGSQAFF. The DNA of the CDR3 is TGTGCCAGCAGTTCCGGACAGGGTAGTCAAGCTTTCTTT.

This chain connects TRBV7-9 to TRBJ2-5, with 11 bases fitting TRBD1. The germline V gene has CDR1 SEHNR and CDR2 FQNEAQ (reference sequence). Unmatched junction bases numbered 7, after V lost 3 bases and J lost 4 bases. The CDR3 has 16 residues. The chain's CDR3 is CASSFRDRGGRETQYF. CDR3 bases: TGTGCCAGCAGCTTCCGGGACAGGGGGGGGCGAGAGACCCAGTACTTC.

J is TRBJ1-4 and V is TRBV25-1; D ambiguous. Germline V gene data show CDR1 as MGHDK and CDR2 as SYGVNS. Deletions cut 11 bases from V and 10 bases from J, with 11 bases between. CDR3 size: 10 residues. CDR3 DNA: TGTGCCCAAGTTGGGGTAAAACTGTTTTTT. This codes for CAQVGVKLFF.

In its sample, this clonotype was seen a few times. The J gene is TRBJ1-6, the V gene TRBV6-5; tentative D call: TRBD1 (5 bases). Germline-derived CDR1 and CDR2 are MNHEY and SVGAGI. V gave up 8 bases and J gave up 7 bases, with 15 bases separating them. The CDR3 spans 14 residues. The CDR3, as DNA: TGTGCCAGCCAGGAGAGACAGTTAAATTCACCCCTCCACTTT. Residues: CASQERQLNSPLHF.

The CDR3 here is CSARPGTSRTEGEQYF. For the CDR3, the DNA is TGCAGTGCTAGACCGGGGACTAGTAGGACAGAGGGCGAGCAGTACTTC. The chain employs TRBV20-1 and TRBJ2-7, with TRBD2 matching over 8 bases. The V gene's germline CDR1 is DFQATT and CDR2 SNEGSKA (reference sequence). CDR3 length equals 16 residues. V lost 2 bases to trimming and J lost 6 bases; unmatched junction nucleotides: 15.

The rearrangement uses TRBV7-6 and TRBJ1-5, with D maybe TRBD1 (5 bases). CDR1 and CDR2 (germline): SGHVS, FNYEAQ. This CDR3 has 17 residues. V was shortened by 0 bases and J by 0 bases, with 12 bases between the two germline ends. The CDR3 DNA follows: TGTGCCAGCAGCTTAGCGCTCGGGGGTGATAGCAATCAGCCCCAGCATTTT. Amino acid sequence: CASSLALGGDSNQPQHF.

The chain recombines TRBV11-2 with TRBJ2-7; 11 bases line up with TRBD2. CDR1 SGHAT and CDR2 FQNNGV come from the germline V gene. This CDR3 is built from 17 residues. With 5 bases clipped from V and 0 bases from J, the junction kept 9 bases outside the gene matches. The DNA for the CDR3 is TGTGCCAGCAGCAAAAGGGGACTAGCGGATATCTCCTACGAGCAGTACTTC. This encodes CASSKRGLADISYEQYF.

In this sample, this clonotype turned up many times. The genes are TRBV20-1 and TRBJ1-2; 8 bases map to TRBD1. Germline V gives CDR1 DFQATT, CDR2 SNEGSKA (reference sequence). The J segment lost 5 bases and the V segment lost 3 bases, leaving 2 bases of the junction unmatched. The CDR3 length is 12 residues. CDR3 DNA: TGCAGTGCTAGGGACAGGGCATATGGCTACACCTTC. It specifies CSARDRAYGYTF.